This TCR beta chain was identified during a study of blood T cell repertoires in COVID-19 (TCRdb year 2020). In terms of the full investigation: Samples from collaborators originated in the United States, Italy and Spain and spanned both the acute and convalescent phases of COVID-19. Samples came from the ongoing ImmuneRACE study (first 160 participants) plus 1,254 subjects from 6 global collaborators. The prospective study material was composed of cDNA or gDNA derived from T cells, B-cell-depleted T cells, or PBMCs. The sample metadata nearly always contained a de-identified subject ID, COVID-19 status, age in years and sex. Where available, HLA class I and class II types were taken from metadata supplied by the sample provider and were not determined by assay-based typing. Subjects who had been exposed to COVID-19, were actively infected with it, or had recovered from it provided the deeply sampled blood TCRbeta repertoires that made up the dataset. A freely available public database, intended as a resource for researchers studying the immune response to SARS-CoV-2, is where the repertoires were released.

The study at large found these results: The amount of clinical and demographic metadata varied by source and participant and was provided uncurated.

In regard to this clone: The antigen it recognizes is unknown. Per-base qualities were not stored, and no clone one base away is much larger.

The CDR3, from cysteine to phenylalanine, totals 18 residues. The sequence is cut down to CDR3 DNA, 54 bases in frame from base 1. V has 3 bases trimmed and J has 3 bases trimmed; junction bases matching no gene number 7. Based on the germline V gene, the CDR1 and CDR2 sequences are MGHRA and YSYEKL. TCRbeta CDR3 regions were amplified from genomic DNA using the immunoSEQ Assay, a bias-controlled multiplex PCR. The study's own analysis went as follows. The number of nucleated cells in each sample was estimated from the amplification of reference gene primers within the assay. To quantify the absolute abundance of each unique TCRbeta CDR3 rearrangement, sequence reads were collapsed and filtered. For each sample, productive Simpson clonality was calculated as the square root of Simpson's diversity index across productive rearrangements. Imported from immuneACCESS, the table was reduced by TCRdb to in-frame sequences with V and J called. These copies leave out some clones; in studies compared against another copy, an unresolved V gene accounts for under half, and the cause of the remainder is not known. D and trimming were read from the DNA, whereas the V and J calls and clone size are those reported in that table. This sample comprises about 81,000 clones, 91% of them detected only once. Under 2.5% of the sample is taken by the ten largest.

The collaborating institutions used their own protocols to collect whole blood in K2EDTA tubes. For TCRbeta analysis, collaborators shipped samples as frozen whole blood, isolated PBMCs, or DNA extracted from either of those sample types. The sequenced sample was peripheral blood. This sequence originates from a woman in her fifties or sixties in a cohort sampled during active COVID-19. The chain joins TRBV4-1 to TRBJ2-1; 14 central bases correspond to TRBD2. The CDR3 loop reads CASSQRLAGGAVYNEQFF. The nucleotide sequence reads TGCGCCAGCAGCCAGCGACTAGCGGGGGGGGCAGTCTACAATGAGCAGTTCTTC.